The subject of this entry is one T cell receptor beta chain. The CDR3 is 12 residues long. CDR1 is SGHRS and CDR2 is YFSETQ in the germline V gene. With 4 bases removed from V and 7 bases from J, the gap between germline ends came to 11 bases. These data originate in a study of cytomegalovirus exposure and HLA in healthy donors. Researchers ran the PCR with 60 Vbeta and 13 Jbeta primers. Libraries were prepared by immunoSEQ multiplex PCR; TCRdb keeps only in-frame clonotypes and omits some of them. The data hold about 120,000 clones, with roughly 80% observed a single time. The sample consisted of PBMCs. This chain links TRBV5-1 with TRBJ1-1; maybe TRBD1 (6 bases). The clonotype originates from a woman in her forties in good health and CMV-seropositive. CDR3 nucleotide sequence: TGCGCCAGCAGCCCAGCAGGGGATGAAGCTTTCTTT. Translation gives CASSPAGDEAFF. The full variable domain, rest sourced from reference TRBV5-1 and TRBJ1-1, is KAGVTQTPRYLIKTRGQQVTLSCSPISGHRSVSWYQQTPGQGLQFLFEYFSETQRNKGNFPGRFSGRQFSNSRSEMNVSTLELGDSALYLCASSPAGDEAFFGQGTRLTVV.